The 24 T cell receptor beta chains below come from one sample, sequenced in a study of T-cell reconstitution after alpha-beta-depleted transplantation in children. Library preparation (for TCRbeta) was performed with unique molecular identifiers. From the PCR reads, TCRdb called clonotypes with MiXCR, one entry per CDR3 protein. The sample records roughly 310,000 distinct CDR3 sequences, approximately 23% being singletons. Material: PBMCs, mostly from graft donor cells, obtained 180 days after TCRalphabeta/CD19-depleted stem cell transplant. The receptors were gathered from a male patient between 5 and 17 years old who had a stem cell transplant for acute lymphoblastic leukemia, so the T cells may come from the graft donor.

This clonotype was seen only a few times. The chain uses TRBV6-5 and TRBJ2-1; D may be TRBD1 (6 bases). The CDR3 is 16 amino acids. The V and J ends lost 0 bases and 2 bases respectively, with 11 bases between them. CDR1 is MNHEY, CDR2 SVGAGI, per germline. The CDR3 sequence: CASSYSNRATYNEQFF. The DNA of the CDR3 is TGTGCCAGCAGTTACTCGAACAGGGCTACCTACAATGAGCAGTTCTTC.

This clonotype was seen only a few times. This chain connects TRBV2 to TRBJ2-2; TRBD1 is a possible D gene (6 bases). The CDR3 spans 15 residues. Trimming removed 6 bases at V and 3 bases at J, with 14 bases between. Germline CDR1 is SNHLY and CDR2 is FYNNEI. The CDR3: CASRTGRGDTGELFF. CDR3 nucleotides: TGTGCCAGCAGAACAGGGCGAGGCGACACCGGGGAGCTGTTTTTT.

Here the CDR3 reads CASSLSLGTSVYEQYF. In nucleotides, the CDR3 is TGTGCCAGCAGTTTATCCCTGGGCACTAGCGTCTACGAGCAGTACTTC. The V gene is TRBV28, the J gene TRBJ2-7; TRBD2 matches 7 bases. The CDR3 has 16 amino acids. Germline CDR1 reads MDHEN; CDR2 reads SYDVKM. The V and J ends lost 1 base and 3 bases, in that order; junction bases with no gene match: 9.

The V and J genes are TRBV29-1 and TRBJ1-2, with unresolved D. The CDR3 contains 13 residues. With 2 bases removed from V and 1 base from J, the gap between germline ends came to 8 bases. Looked up from germline, CDR1 is SQVTM and CDR2 is ANQGSEA. The CDR3 DNA sequence: TGCAGCGTTGAAAGTCGGGTTAACTATGGCTACACCTTC. Encoded protein: CSVESRVNYGYTF.

This clonotype was picked up many times. The rearrangement links TRBV7-9 to TRBJ2-3; 7 bases match TRBD1. Germline CDR1 is SEHNR and CDR2 is FQNEAQ (reference sequence). The CDR3 is made up of 16 amino acids. V lost 4 bases, J lost 4 bases, and 11 bases stayed unmatched. For the CDR3, the DNA is TGTGCCAGCAGCTCCTGGGACAGCCTGAGGGCAGATACGCAGTATTTT. Translating it yields CASSSWDSLRADTQYF.

V usage is TRBV2 and J usage is TRBJ2-5, with D perhaps TRBD1 or TRBD2 (5 bases each). The germline V gene has CDR1 SNHLY and CDR2 FYNNEI. The CDR3 contains 13 residues. The V and J ends lost 0 bases and 5 bases respectively, with 7 bases between them. CDR3 in DNA: TGTGCCAGCAGTGAAGCGTGGGGGGAGACCCAGTACTTC. It is translated as CASSEAWGETQYF.

This clonotype was counted a few times. The V and J genes are TRBV5-1 and TRBJ2-5; 7 positions match TRBD1. The length of the CDR3 is 14 residues. V was pared by 6 bases and J by 0 bases, with 5 bases of the junction left unmatched. In germline, CDR1 is SGHRS, CDR2 YFSETQ. The CDR3 DNA is TGCGCCAGCACCCAGGACAGGAACCAAGAGACCCAGTACTTC. This sequence encodes CASTQDRNQETQYF. Full variable domain (rest looked up from reference TRBV5-1 and TRBJ2-5): KAGVTQTPRYLIKTRGQQVTLSCSPISGHRSVSWYQQTPGQGLQFLFEYFSETQRNKGNFPGRFSGRQFSNSRSEMNVSTLELGDSALYLCASTQDRNQETQYFGPGTRLLVL.

V usage is TRBV2 and J usage is TRBJ2-7, with D tentatively TRBD2 (6 bases). Germline CDR1 reads SNHLY; CDR2 reads FYNNEI. CDR3 length: 14 residues. Trimming removed 7 bases at V and 1 base at J, with 14 bases between. The CDR3 region is CASNRAGSSYEQYF. The CDR3 nucleotides read TGTGCCAGCAACCGGGCCGGGAGTTCCTACGAGCAGTACTTC.

The V and J genes are TRBV5-1 and TRBJ2-1; the D is unclear. CDR1 SGHRS and CDR2 YFSETQ come from the germline V gene. Trimming removed 0 bases from V and 9 bases from J, with 13 bases in between. CDR3 length equals 14 residues. CDR3 amino acids: CASSLEPAKVEQFF. The CDR3 DNA is TGCGCCAGCAGCTTGGAACCAGCCAAGGTTGAGCAGTTCTTC.

The chain joins TRBV18 to TRBJ2-1, with TRBD1 identical over 10 bases. CDR1 KGHSH and CDR2 LQKENI come from the germline V gene. J lost 0 bases, V lost 6 bases, and 2 bases had no gene match. The CDR3 loop spans 15 amino acids. Here the CDR3 DNA reads TGTGCCAGCTCCTGGACAGGGGGCTCCTACAATGAGCAGTTCTTC. It specifies CASSWTGGSYNEQFF.

The rearrangement links TRBV5-6 to TRBJ2-7; TRBD2 agrees at 8 bases. The CDR3 totals 16 residues. The junction had 6 bases not matched to a gene; V was cut back by 1 base and J by 0 bases. Germline V gene data show CDR1 as SGHDT and CDR2 as YYEEEE. CDR3 DNA sequence: TGTGCCAGCAGCTTGATGGCGGGAGGACACTCCTACGAGCAGTACTTC. Translating it yields CASSLMAGGHSYEQYF.

This clonotype was seen more than once but under ten times. The V gene is TRBV14, the J gene TRBJ2-7; D gene uncertain. Trimming removed 5 bases from V and 7 bases from J, with 15 bases in between. CDR1 and CDR2 (germline): SGHDN, FVKESK. The CDR3 runs to 13 residues. Here the CDR3 reads CASSGIFEGEQYF. In nucleotides, the CDR3 is TGTGCCAGCAGCGGGATCTTCGAAGGGGAGCAGTACTTC.

The gene calls are TRBV7-9 and TRBJ2-1; D might be TRBD1 (5 bases). The CDR3 contains 13 residues. The V gene's germline CDR1 is SEHNR and CDR2 FQNEAQ (reference sequence). V lost 6 bases, J lost 4 bases, and 10 bases lay in between. CDR3 amino acids: CASRLDRYNEQFF. CDR3 nucleotides: TGTGCCAGCAGACTTGACAGATACAATGAGCAGTTCTTC. Combining the CDR3 with reference TRBV7-9 and TRBJ2-1 gives the whole variable domain DTGVSQNPRHKITKRGQNVTFRCDPISEHNRLYWYRQTLGQGPEFLTYFQNEAQLEKSRLLSDRFSAERPKGSFSTLEIQRTEQGDSAMYLCASRLDRYNEQFFGPGTRLTVL.

The chain has TRBV27 and TRBJ1-3; D unresolved. V was shortened by 4 bases and J by 8 bases, with 15 bases between the two germline ends. Germline V gene lookup returns CDR1 MNHEY and CDR2 SMNVEV (reference sequence). The CDR3 totals 14 residues. In DNA form, the CDR3 reads TGTGCCAGCAGTTATAATGGCGCGGCGGACACCATATATTTT. Amino acids: CASSYNGAADTIYF.

This clonotype was found a few times. This chain connects TRBV20-1 to TRBJ2-7; D ambiguous. The CDR3 is 13 residues long. In germline, CDR1 is DFQATT, CDR2 SNEGSKA (reference sequence). Trimming removed 0 bases at V and 11 bases at J, with 17 bases between. The CDR3 sequence: CSARERNWVEEYF. CDR3 DNA: TGCAGTGCTAGAGAAAGGAATTGGGTTGAAGAGTACTTC.

This clonotype was recorded many times. The chain links TRBV20-1 to TRBJ2-3, with TRBD2 matching 13 bases. The CDR3 contains 14 residues. With 8 bases clipped from V and 7 bases from J, the junction kept 9 bases outside the gene matches. The germline CDR1 and CDR2 sequences are DFQATT and SNEGSKA (reference sequence). The CDR3 region is CSLSGTSGKNTQYF. The CDR3 region has the DNA TGCAGTTTATCCGGGACTAGCGGGAAAAATACGCAGTATTTT.

This clonotype has a count of ten or more. The V and J genes are TRBV12-3 or TRBV12-4 and TRBJ2-7; unclear D gene. This CDR3 has 14 amino acids. V was cut by 5 bases and J by 3 bases, with 14 bases left in between. CDR3 protein: CASSQDGSYYEQYF. In nucleotides, the CDR3 is TGTGCCAGCAGTCAAGATGGGTCGTACTACGAGCAGTACTTC.

V usage is TRBV7-9 and J usage is TRBJ2-1; 8 nucleotides align to TRBD2. The CDR3 runs to 14 residues. CDR1 and CDR2 from the germline V gene are SEHNR and FQNEAQ (reference sequence). Losses at the gene ends were 1 base for V and 6 bases for J; bases not matched to a gene: 2. Here the CDR3 DNA reads TGTGCCAGCAGCTTAGACGCGGGAGGCAATGAGCAGTTCTTC. Protein: CASSLDAGGNEQFF.

This clonotype was seen ten or more times. This rearrangement joins TRBV12-3 or TRBV12-4 to TRBJ2-7; D is ambiguous. This CDR3 region has 14 residues. Trimming took 8 bases from V and 0 from J, leaving 14 bases between them. The CDR3 loop reads CASQVLRSSYEQYF. CDR3 sequence (DNA): TGTGCCAGCCAAGTACTCAGGAGCTCCTACGAGCAGTACTTC.

This clonotype was seen at least ten times. This rearrangement joins TRBV5-1 to TRBJ2-1, with TRBD2 matching over 13 bases. V lost 5 bases, J lost 6 bases, and 5 bases stayed unmatched. The CDR3 spans 15 residues. From germline, CDR1 is SGHRS and CDR2 YFSETQ. CDR3 loop: CASSWTSGSLNEQFF. The CDR3 DNA reads as TGCGCCAGCAGTTGGACTAGCGGGAGTCTCAATGAGCAGTTCTTC.

This clonotype was counted many times. The CDR3 DNA follows: TGCAGTGCTAGAGATAGCGGGACTAGCGGGATCTTCCACAATGAGCAGTTCTTC. Protein product: CSARDSGTSGIFHNEQFF. The chain recombines TRBV20-1 with TRBJ2-1; 13 bases align to TRBD2. This CDR3 has 18 residues. The J segment lost 5 bases and the V segment lost 0 bases, leaving 10 bases of the junction unmatched. The germline V gene encodes CDR1 DFQATT and CDR2 SNEGSKA (reference sequence).

The chain is built from TRBV9 and TRBJ1-2; possibly TRBD1 for D (6 bases). This CDR3 has 14 amino acids. CDR1 SGDLS and CDR2 YYNGEE come from the germline V gene. The ends were cut back, 0 bases at V and 4 bases at J, with 10 bases in the middle. Here the CDR3 reads CASSVAGGAYGYTF. The CDR3 DNA sequence: TGTGCCAGCAGCGTAGCGGGGGGCGCCTATGGCTACACCTTC.

This clonotype occurred a few times. The chain links TRBV9 to TRBJ2-7; 7 bases are a match to TRBD1. The CDR3 extends over 14 amino acids. Germline V lookup: CDR1 SGDLS, CDR2 YYNGEE. J lost 2 bases, V lost 0 bases, and 2 bases had no gene match. The CDR3 coding sequence is TGTGCCAGCAGCGTAGGGGACAGCACCTACGAGCAGTACTTC. The encoded protein is CASSVGDSTYEQYF.

V and J are TRBV24-1 and TRBJ2-1; 13 bases agree with TRBD2. Germline loops: CDR1 KGHDR, CDR2 SFDVKD. This CDR3 has 16 amino acids. Trimming removed 5 bases from V and 6 bases from J; junction bases left unmatched: 6. The CDR3 DNA reads TGTGCCACCAGTGTTCTGGGACTAGCGGGACCCAATGAGCAGTTCTTC. This translates into CATSVLGLAGPNEQFF.